The clone carrying this T cell receptor beta chain occurred once. TCRdb's table, derived via immunoSEQ multiplex PCR, lists solely in-frame clones and lacks some. Among some 120,000 clones, roughly 85% were seen once, and the ten largest hold approximately 6.6%. The data stem from a study of blood T cell repertoires in COVID-19. Study-level information: T cells, B-cell-depleted T cells, or PBMCs supplied cDNA or gDNA.

The sequencing sample was made of peripheral blood. The sequence was obtained from a man aged 80 or over with active or convalescent COVID-19.

CDR3 amino acids: CASSLQGLMALHF. In DNA, the CDR3 is TGTGCCAGCAGTTTACAGGGTCTAATGGCCCTCCACTTT. The chain is built from TRBV12-3 or TRBV12-4 and TRBJ1-6, with D perhaps matching TRBD1 (5 bases). The CDR3 is made up of 13 amino acids. V lost 2 bases and J 14 bases, leaving 13 bases between the germline ends.